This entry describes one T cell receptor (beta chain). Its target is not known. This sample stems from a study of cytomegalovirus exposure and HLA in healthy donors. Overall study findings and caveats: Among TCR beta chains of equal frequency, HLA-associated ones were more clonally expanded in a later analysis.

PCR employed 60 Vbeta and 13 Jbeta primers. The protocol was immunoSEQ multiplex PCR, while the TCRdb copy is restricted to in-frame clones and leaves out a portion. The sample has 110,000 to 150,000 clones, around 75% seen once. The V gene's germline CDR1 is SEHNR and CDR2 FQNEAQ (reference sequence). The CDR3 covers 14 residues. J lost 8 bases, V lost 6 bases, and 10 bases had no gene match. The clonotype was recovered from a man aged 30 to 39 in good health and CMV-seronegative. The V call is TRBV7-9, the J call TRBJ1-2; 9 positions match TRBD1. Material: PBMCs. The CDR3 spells CASSYTGTGLGYTF. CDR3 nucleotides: TGTGCCAGCAGTTATACCGGGACAGGGCTCGGCTACACCTTC. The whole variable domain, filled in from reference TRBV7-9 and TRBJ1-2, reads DTGVSQNPRHKITKRGQNVTFRCDPISEHNRLYWYRQTLGQGPEFLTYFQNEAQLEKSRLLSDRFSAERPKGSFSTLEIQRTEQGDSAMYLCASSYTGTGLGYTFGSGTRLTVV.